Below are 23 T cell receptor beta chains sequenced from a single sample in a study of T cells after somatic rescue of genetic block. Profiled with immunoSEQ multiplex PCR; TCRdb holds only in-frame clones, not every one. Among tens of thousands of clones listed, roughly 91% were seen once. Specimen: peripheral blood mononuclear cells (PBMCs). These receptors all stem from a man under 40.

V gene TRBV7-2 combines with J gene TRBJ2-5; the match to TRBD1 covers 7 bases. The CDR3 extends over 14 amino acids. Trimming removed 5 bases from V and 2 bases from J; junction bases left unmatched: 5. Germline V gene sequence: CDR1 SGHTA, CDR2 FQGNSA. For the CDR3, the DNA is TGTGCCAGCAGCCCGCAGGGACAGCAAGAGACCCAGTACTTC. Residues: CASSPQGQQETQYF.

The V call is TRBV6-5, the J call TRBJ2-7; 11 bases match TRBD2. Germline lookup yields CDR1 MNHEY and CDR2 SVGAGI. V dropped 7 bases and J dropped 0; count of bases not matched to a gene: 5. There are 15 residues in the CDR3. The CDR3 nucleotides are TGTGCCAGCACTAAACTAGCGGGGGCCTCCTACGAGCAGTACTTC. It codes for CASTKLAGASYEQYF.

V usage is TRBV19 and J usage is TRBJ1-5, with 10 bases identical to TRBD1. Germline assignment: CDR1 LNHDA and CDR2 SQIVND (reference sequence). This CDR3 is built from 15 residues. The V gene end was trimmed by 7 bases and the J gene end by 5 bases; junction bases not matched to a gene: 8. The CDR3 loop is CASTHRGQGHQPQHF. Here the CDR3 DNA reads TGTGCCAGTACCCATCGGGGACAGGGGCATCAGCCCCAGCATTTT.

The CDR3 DNA reads TGTGCCAGCAGCGTGGGACAGGGAAGGTGGACTTCACCCCTCCACTTT. Encoded protein: CASSVGQGRWTSPLHF. This chain connects TRBV5-4 to TRBJ1-6, with 9 bases fitting TRBD1. The germline V gene has CDR1 SGHNT and CDR2 YYREEE (reference sequence). The CDR3 sequence is 16 residues long. V dropped 4 bases and J dropped 9; count of bases not matched to a gene: 11.

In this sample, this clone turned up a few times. Written as DNA, the CDR3 is TGTGCCAGCTCACCACCTTTAGGTCAGGGTGAGCAGTTCTTC. Protein: CASSPPLGQGEQFF. This chain joins TRBV18 and TRBJ2-1; D is perhaps TRBD1 (5 bases). This CDR3 region has 14 residues. The ends were cut back, 0 bases at V and 9 bases at J, with 12 bases in the middle. Germline assignment: CDR1 KGHSH and CDR2 LQKENI. The full variable domain, with the rest looked up from reference TRBV18 and TRBJ2-1, is NAGVMQNPRHLVRRRGQEARLRCSPMKGHSHVYWYRQLPEEGLKFMVYLQKENIIDESGMPKERFSAEFPKEGPSILRIQQVVRGDSAAYFCASSPPLGQGEQFFGPGTRLTVL.

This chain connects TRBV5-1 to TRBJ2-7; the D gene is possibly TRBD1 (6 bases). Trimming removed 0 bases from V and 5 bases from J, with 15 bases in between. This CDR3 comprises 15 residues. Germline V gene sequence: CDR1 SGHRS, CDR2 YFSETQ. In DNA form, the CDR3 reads TGCGCCAGCAGCTTGGGCCAAACAGGGATCGACGAGCAGTACTTC. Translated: CASSLGQTGIDEQYF.

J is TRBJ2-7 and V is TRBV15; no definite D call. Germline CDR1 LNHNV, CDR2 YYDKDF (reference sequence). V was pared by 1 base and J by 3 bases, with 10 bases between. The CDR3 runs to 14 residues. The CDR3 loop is CATSRGGQNYEQYF. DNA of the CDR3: TGTGCCACCAGCAGAGGTGGGCAGAACTACGAGCAGTACTTC.

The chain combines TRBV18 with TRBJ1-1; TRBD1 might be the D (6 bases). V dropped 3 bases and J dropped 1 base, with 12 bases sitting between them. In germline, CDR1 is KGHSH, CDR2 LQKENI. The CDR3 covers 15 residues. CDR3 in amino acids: CASSPQGGGNTEAFF. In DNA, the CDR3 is TGTGCCAGCTCACCTCAAGGGGGGGGGAACACTGAAGCTTTCTTT.

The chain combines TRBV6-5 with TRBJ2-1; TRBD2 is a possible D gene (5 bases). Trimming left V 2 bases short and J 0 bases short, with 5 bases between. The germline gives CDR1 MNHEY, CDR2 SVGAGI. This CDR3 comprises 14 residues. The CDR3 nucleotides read TGTGCCAGCAGTTACGGGAGCTCCTACAATGAGCAGTTCTTC. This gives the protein CASSYGSSYNEQFF.

Written as DNA, the CDR3 is TGCGCCAGCAGCTTGCAGGACTCCACCGATCAGCCCCAGCATTTT. This sequence encodes CASSLQDSTDQPQHF. V gene TRBV5-1 combines with J gene TRBJ1-5; no reliable D call. This CDR3 has 15 residues. CDR1 and CDR2 from the germline V gene are SGHRS and YFSETQ. V was shortened by 1 base and J by 5 bases, with 13 bases between the two germline ends.

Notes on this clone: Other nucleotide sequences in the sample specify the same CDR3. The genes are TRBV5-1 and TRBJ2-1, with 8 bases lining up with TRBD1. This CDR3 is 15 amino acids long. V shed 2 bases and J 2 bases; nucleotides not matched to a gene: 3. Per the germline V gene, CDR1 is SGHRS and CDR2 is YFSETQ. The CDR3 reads CASSFGQGPYNEQFF. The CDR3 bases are TGCGCCAGCAGCTTTGGACAGGGCCCCTACAATGAGCAGTTCTTC.

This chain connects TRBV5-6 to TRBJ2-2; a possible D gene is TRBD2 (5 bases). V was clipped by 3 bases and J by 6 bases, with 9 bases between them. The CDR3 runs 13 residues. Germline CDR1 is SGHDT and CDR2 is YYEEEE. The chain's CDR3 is CASSSGSAGELFF. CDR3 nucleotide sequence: TGTGCCAGCAGCTCGGGGTCGGCCGGGGAGCTGTTTTTT. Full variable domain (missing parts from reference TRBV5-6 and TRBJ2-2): DAGVTQSPTHLIKTRGQQVTLRCSPKSGHDTVSWYQQALGQGPQFIFQYYEEEERQRGNFPDRFSGHQFPNYSSELNVNALLLGDSALYLCASSSGSAGELFFGEGSRLTVL.

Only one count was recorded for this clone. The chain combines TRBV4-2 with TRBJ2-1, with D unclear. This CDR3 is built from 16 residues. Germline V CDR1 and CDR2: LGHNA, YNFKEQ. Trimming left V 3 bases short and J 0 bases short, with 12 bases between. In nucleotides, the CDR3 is TGTGCCAGCAGCCACCTAGTATCGAGCTCCTACAATGAGCAGTTCTTC. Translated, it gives CASSHLVSSSYNEQFF.

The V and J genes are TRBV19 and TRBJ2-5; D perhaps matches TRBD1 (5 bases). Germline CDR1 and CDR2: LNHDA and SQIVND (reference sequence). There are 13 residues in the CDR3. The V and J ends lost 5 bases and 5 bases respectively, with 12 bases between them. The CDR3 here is CASSGQGFETQYF. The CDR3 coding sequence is TGTGCCAGTAGTGGTCAGGGCTTCGAGACCCAGTACTTC.

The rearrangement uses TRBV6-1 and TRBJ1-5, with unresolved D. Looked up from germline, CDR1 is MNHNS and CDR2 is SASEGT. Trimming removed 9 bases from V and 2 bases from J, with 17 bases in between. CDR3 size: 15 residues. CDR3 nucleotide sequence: TGTGCCAGTAAGTCGGTGGGTTTTGGCAATCAGCCCCAGCATTTT. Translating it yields CASKSVGFGNQPQHF.

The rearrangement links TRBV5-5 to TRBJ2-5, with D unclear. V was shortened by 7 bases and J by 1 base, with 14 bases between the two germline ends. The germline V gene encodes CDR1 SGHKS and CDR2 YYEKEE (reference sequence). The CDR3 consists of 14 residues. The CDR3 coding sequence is TGTGCCAGCCCGGCCGGAACACTCCAAGAGACCCAGTACTTC. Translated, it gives CASPAGTLQETQYF.

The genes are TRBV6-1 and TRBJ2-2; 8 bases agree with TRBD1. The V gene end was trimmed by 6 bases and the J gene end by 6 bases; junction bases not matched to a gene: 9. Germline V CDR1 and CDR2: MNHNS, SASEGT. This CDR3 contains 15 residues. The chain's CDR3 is CASRADRGPAGELFF. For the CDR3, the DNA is TGTGCCAGCAGGGCAGACAGGGGCCCAGCCGGGGAGCTGTTTTTT.

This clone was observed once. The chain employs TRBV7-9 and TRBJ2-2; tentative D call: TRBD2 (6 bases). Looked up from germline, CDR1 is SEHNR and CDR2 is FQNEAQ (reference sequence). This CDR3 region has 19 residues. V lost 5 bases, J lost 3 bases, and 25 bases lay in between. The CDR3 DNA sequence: TGTGCCAGCAGCATAAGCTGGGGAGGAGGAAGAGGGGACACCGGGGAGCTGTTTTTT. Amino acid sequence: CASSISWGGGRGDTGELFF.

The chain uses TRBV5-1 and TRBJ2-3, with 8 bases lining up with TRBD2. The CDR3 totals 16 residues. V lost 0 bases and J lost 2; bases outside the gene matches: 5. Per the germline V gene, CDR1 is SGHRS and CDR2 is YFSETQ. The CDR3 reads CASSLGTSGVTDTQYF. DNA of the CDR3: TGCGCCAGCAGCTTGGGTACTAGCGGTGTCACAGATACGCAGTATTTT.

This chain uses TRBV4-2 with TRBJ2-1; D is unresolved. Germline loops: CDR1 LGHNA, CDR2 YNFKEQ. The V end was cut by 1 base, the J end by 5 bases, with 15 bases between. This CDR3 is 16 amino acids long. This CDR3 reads CASSQAVQATNNEQFF. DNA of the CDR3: TGTGCCAGCAGCCAAGCCGTCCAGGCTACAAACAATGAGCAGTTCTTC.

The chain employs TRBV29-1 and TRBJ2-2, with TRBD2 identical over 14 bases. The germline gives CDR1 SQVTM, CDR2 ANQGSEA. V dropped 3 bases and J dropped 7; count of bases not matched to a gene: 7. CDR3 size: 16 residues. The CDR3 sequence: CSVEGTSGSEVGELFF. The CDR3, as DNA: TGCAGCGTTGAGGGGACTAGCGGGAGCGAGGTCGGGGAGCTGTTTTTT.

This CDR3 reads CASSPLGGRSYEQYF. DNA for the CDR3: TGTGCCAGCAGCCCCCTCGGGGGACGATCCTACGAGCAGTACTTC. The chain recombines TRBV7-8 with TRBJ2-7; maybe TRBD2 (6 bases). The germline V gene encodes CDR1 SGHVS and CDR2 FQNEAQ. Trimming stripped 5 bases from V and 1 base from J, with 15 bases between. The CDR3 has 15 residues.

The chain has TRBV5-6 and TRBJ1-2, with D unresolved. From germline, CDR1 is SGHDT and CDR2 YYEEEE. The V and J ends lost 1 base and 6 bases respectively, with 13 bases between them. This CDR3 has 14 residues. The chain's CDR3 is CASSLSTGINGYTF. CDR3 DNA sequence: TGTGCCAGCAGCTTGTCGACGGGGATAAATGGCTACACCTTC.